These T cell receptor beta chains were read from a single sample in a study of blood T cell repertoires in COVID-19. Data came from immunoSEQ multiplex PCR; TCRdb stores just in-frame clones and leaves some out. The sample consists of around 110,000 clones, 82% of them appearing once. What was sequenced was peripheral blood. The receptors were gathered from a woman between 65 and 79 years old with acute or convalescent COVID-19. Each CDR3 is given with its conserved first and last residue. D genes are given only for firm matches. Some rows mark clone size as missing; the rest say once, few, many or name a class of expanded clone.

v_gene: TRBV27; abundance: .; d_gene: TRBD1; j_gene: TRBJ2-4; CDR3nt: TGTGCCAGCAGTTTCACAGGGGGACCTTTAGCCAAAAACATTCAGTACTTC; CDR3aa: CASSFTGGPLAKNIQYF
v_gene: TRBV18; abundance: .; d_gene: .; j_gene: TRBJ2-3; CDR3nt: TGTGCCAGCTCACCACCGGGACTCCCGGCAAGTACAGATACGCAGTATTTT; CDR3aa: CASSPPGLPASTDTQYF
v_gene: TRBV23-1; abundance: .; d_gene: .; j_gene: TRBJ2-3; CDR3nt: TGCGCCAGCAGTCCAAATACAGATACGCAGTATTTT; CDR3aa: CASSPNTDTQYF
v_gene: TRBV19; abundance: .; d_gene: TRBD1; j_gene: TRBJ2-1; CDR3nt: TGTGCCAGTAGTCACAGGGGGCAATTGAATGAGCAGTTCTTC; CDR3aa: CASSHRGQLNEQFF
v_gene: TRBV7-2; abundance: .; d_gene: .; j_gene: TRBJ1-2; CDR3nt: TGTGCCAGCAGCTTAGAGGGGAGGGTCACCAACTATGGCTACACCTTC; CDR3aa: CASSLEGRVTNYGYTF
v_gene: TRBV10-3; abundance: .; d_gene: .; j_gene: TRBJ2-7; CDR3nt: TGTGCCATCAGTGAAAGGACAGACTACGAGCAGTACTTC; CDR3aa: CAISERTDYEQYF
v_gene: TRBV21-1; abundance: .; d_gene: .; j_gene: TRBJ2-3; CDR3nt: TGTGCCAGCAGCCCTACTCACAGGGGACCCACAGATACGCAGTATTTT; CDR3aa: CASSPTHRGPTDTQYF
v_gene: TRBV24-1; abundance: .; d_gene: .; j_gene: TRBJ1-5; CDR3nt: TGTGCCACCAGTTCCAACAGGGATCAGCCCCAGCATTTT; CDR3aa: CATSSNRDQPQHF
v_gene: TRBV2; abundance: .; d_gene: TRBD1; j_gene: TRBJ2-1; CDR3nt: TGTGCCAGCAGTGGACAGGGTAAAAAAAAGTTCTTC; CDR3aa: CASSGQGKKKFF
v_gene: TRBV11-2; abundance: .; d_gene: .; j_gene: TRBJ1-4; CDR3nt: TGTGCCAGCAGCTTAGACCTTGCAACTAATGAAAAACTGTTTTTT; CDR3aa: CASSLDLATNEKLFF
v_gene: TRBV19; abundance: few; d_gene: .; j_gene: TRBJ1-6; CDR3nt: TGTGCCAGTAGTATAAGGGGATATAATTCACCCCTCCACTTT; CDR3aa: CASSIRGYNSPLHF
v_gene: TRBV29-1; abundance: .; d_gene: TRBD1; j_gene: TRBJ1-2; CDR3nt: TGCAGCGTTAATTCTAGGACAGGGGCGCTCGGCTATGGCTACACCTTC; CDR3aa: CSVNSRTGALGYGYTF
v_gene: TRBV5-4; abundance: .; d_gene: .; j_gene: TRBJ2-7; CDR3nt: TGTGCCAGCAGCTCCGGGACTTCCTACGAGCAGTACTTC; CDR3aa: CASSSGTSYEQYF
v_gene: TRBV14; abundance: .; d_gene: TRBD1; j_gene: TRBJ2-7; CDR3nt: TGTGCCAGCAGTTCCTCGGAGACAGGGCTATACGAGCAGTACTTC; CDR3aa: CASSSSETGLYEQYF
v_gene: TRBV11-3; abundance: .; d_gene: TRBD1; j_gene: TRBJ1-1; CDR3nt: TGTGCCGGAAAGCCGACAGGGTCCCCTGAAGCTTTCTTT; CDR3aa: CAGKPTGSPEAFF
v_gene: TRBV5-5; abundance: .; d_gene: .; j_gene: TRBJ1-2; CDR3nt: TGTGCCAGCAGAAAACACCGCCAAGGGGAAAGCTACACCTTC; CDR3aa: CASRKHRQGESYTF
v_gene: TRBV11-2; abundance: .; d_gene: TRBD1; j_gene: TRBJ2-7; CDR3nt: TGTGCCAGCAACCACAGGGGTGGCCTCCAGCAGTACTTC; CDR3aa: CASNHRGGLQQYF
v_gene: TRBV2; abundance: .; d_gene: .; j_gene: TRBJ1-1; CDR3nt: TGTGCCAGCAGGGAATTCAAGAACACTGAAGCTTTCTTT; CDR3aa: CASREFKNTEAFF
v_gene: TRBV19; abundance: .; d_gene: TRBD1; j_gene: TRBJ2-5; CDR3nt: TGTGCCAGTAGTATAGTCAGGACAGGGGGCCAAGAGACCCAGTACTTC; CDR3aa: CASSIVRTGGQETQYF
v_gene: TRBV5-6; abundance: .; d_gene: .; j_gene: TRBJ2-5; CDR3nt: TGTGCCAGCAGCTTGGGATGGGCGCAAGAGACCCAGTACTTC; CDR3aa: CASSLGWAQETQYF
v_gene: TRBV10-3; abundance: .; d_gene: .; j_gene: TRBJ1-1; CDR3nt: TGTGCCATTGCCTCGACAGCGAACACTGAAGCTTTCTTT; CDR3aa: CAIASTANTEAFF
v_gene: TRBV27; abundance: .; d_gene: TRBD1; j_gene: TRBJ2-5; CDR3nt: TGTGCCAGCAGTTCTCGTCAGTGGTCGGACAGGGGGAGCCAAGAGACCCAGTACTTC; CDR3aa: CASSSRQWSDRGSQETQYF
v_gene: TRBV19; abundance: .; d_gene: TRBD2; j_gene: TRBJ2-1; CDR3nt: TGTGCCAGCAACTACCTGGCGGGGGGTAGGAATGAGCAGTTCTTC; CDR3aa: CASNYLAGGRNEQFF
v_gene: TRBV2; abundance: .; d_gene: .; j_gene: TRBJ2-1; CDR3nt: TGTGCCAGCAGTGAGGAGGGGAGCTCCTACAATGAGCAGTTCTTC; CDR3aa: CASSEEGSSYNEQFF
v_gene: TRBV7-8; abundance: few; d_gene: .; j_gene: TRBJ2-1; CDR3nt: TGTGCCAGCAGCTTTCCGGGACAACACAATGAGCAGTTCTTC; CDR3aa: CASSFPGQHNEQFF
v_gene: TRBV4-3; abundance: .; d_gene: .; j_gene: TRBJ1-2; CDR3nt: TGCGCCAGCAGCCAAACCGACGGGGACTATGGCTACACCTTC; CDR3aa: CASSQTDGDYGYTF
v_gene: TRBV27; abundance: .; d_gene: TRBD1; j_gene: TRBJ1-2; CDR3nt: TGTGCCAGCAGTTGGTACGGGACAGGGGGCAACTATGGCTACACCTTC; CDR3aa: CASSWYGTGGNYGYTF
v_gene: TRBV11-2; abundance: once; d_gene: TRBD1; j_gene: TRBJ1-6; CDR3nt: TGTGCCAGCAGCTCACTGACAGGGTTAAATTCACCCCTCCACTTT; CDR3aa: CASSSLTGLNSPLHF
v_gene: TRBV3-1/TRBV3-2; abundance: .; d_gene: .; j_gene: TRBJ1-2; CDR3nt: TGTGCCAGCAGCCAAGAGTCGGTAATGGGCTACACCTTC; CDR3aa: CASSQESVMGYTF
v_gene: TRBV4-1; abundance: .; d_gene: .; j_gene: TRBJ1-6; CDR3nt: TGCGCCAGCAGCCAAGTTTCAGGTTCACCCCTCCACTTT; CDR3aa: CASSQVSGSPLHF
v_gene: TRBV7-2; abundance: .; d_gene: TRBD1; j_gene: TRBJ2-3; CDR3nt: TGTGCCAGCAGCTTAGCGACAGGGGCAACAGATACGCAGTATTTT; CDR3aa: CASSLATGATDTQYF
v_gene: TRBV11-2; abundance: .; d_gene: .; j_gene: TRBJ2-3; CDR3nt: TGTGCCAGCAGCTTCTCCGGTTCCGGAGGCACAGATACGCAGTATTTT; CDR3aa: CASSFSGSGGTDTQYF
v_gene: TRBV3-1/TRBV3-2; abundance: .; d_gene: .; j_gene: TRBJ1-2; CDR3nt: TGTGCCAGCAGCCAAGATGGCTACAGGGTCTATGGCTACACCTTC; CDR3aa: CASSQDGYRVYGYTF
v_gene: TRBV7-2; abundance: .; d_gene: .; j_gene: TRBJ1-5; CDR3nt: TGTGCCAGCAGCTTAGAACAGAATCAGCCCCAGCATTTT; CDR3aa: CASSLEQNQPQHF
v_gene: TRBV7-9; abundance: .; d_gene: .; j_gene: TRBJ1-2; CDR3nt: TGTGCCAGCAGCCGGACCACCGGGGGGAGCGGATATATGGCTAGCTACACCTTC; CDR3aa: CASSRTTGGSGYMASYTF
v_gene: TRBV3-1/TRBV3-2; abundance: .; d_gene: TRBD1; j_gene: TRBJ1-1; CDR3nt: TGTGCCAGCAGCCAGGCAGGGGGTGGCACTGAAGCTTTCTTT; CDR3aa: CASSQAGGGTEAFF
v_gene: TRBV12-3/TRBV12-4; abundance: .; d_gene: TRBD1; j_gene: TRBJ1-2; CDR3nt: TGTGCCAGCAGTCGGACAGGGTTAGGCGGCTACACCTTC; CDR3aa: CASSRTGLGGYTF
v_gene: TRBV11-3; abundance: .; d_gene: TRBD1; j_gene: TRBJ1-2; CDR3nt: TGTGCCAGCAGCTTGGCACAGGGGTTAGGGGGCTACACCTTC; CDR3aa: CASSLAQGLGGYTF